The sequence of this T cell receptor beta chain was determined in a study of T cell responses to AZD1222 COVID-19 vaccine. Whole-study results and caveats: The study found Spike-specific TCR breadth and depth rose after two AZD1222 doses. A reported finding is that nearly half of spike-specific TCRs target unmutated variant regions. It was only a handful of AZD1222 recipients who were seropositive at baseline. Clonal diversity was possibly underestimated, and white British individuals and females predominated among donors.

The data were produced by immunoSEQ multiplex PCR, yet TCRdb's version contains in-frame clones alone and is incomplete. Among some 140,000 clones listed, 70% to 90% were seen once. On this clone: The antigen remains unidentified.

Trimming cost V 7 bases and J 10 bases, with 19 bases left between them. The CDR3 is 13 amino acids. This chain uses TRBV12-3 or TRBV12-4 with TRBJ1-1; weak D call: TRBD1 (5 bases). The sequence was collected from an adult in good health. Sequenced material: peripheral blood, taken on day 0 of AZD1222 vaccination. CDR3 amino acids: CASTSTLRGVAFF. The CDR3 DNA sequence: TGTGCCAGCACCTCGACCCTTAGGGGAGTAGCTTTCTTT.